This T cell receptor beta chain was sequenced during a study of T cell repertoires in cytomegalovirus infection. Study observations and caveats: The study found HLA-C-restricted CMV-specific TCR beta clonotypes dominating the ex vivo response.

One entry per CDR3 protein results from TCRdb running MiXCR on the reads. The table has under 600,000 distinct CDR3 sequences, approximately 15% seen once. Losses at the gene ends were 8 bases for V and 8 bases for J; bases not matched to a gene: 16. CDR3 length equals 15 residues. Germline loops: CDR1 SNHLY, CDR2 FYNNEI. This clonotype was detected only a few times. Antigen: not known. The chain carries TRBV2 and TRBJ1-1; 8 positions match TRBD1. The receptor comes from a human donor in good health (CMV status not recorded). Some clones in this sample may be carry-over from other donors' samples. Sequenced sample: CD8+ T cells from PBMCs. CDR3 bases: TGTGCCAGCCAATCCCCGGGACAGGTGGCCCAGGAAGCTTTCTTT. Its translation: CASQSPGQVAQEAFF.